This T cell receptor (beta chain) was captured in a study of T cell responses to AZD1222 COVID-19 vaccine. Study-level results: Donor demographics were predominantly white British with a female majority; clonal diversity may be underestimated.

Germline V CDR1 and CDR2: MNHEY, SVGAGI. Trimming cost V 6 bases and J 0 bases, with 11 bases left between them. The CDR3 consists of 14 residues. Profiling relied on immunoSEQ multiplex PCR, and the TCRdb table lists in-frame clones only, not all of them. Among about 140,000 clones, 80% to 95% were seen once, and the ten largest hold 3% to 4%. On this clone itself: Its antigen is not identified.

The chain carries TRBV6-5 and TRBJ1-1, with D possibly being TRBD1 (6 bases). This TCR was sampled from an adult who received the AZD1222 COVID-19 vaccine. The material was peripheral blood, obtained 28 days after the second AZD1222 dose. CDR3 DNA: TGTGCCAGCAGCCCCGACAGGCTGAACACTGAAGCTTTCTTT. Translating gives CASSPDRLNTEAFF.